The next 5 T cell receptor beta chains were all read from a single sample in a study of blood T cell repertoires in COVID-19 (dated by TCRdb to the early 2020s). Library construction relied on the immunoSEQ multiplex PCR assay. Here the immuneACCESS table is served through TCRdb, limited to in-frame sequences with V and J called. Missing clones are a known gap in these copies; in checked studies unresolved V genes cover under half, and the rest lacks a known reason. Counted in this sample were some 490,000 clones; less than 90% of them appeared once. Approximately 8.3% of the sample lies in the top ten. Input material: PBMCs or T cells enriched from blood (not recorded which). The receptors shown here come from a woman aged 55-69 years who had recovered from COVID-19.

V usage is TRBV1 and J usage is TRBJ2-5; the table gives TRBD2 as D, unverified against the DNA. TRBV1 corresponds to a pseudogene. The CDR3 loop spans 20 amino acids. As DNA, the CDR3 is TGCACCAGCAGCCAAGATCAGGTAGCGGGGGGGCCTATATCAGGAGAGACCCAGTACTTC. As protein: CTSSQDQVAGGPISGETQYF.

The V and J genes are TRBV10-3 and TRBJ1-1; tentatively, D is TRBD1 (5 bases). Germline CDR1 is ENHRY and CDR2 is SYGVKD. The CDR3 length is 13 residues. V was cut by 10 bases and J by 4 bases, with 16 bases left in between. The CDR3 here is CATHLLGGTEAFF. Here the CDR3 DNA reads TGTGCCACTCATCTCCTCGGGGGCACTGAAGCTTTCTTT.

This clone was seen only a few times. The chain employs TRBV19 and TRBJ1-5; possible D gene TRBD1, 5 bases. The germline gives CDR1 LNHDA, CDR2 SQIVND (reference sequence). CDR3 length equals 14 residues. The germline V and J ends were trimmed by 9 bases and 1 base, with 13 bases remaining between them. The CDR3 region is CASGPGGSNQPQHF. For the CDR3, the DNA is TGTGCCAGCGGACCGGGGGGGAGCAATCAGCCCCAGCATTTT.

This chain uses TRBV2 with TRBJ1-2, with D possibly TRBD1 on 5 matching bases. V dropped 10 bases and J dropped 1 base, with 10 bases sitting between them. CDR1 SNHLY and CDR2 FYNNEI come from the germline V gene. This CDR3 spans 12 amino acids. The CDR3 reads CAISGDNYGYTF. The DNA of the CDR3 is TGTGCCATCTCGGGGGATAACTATGGCTACACCTTC.

The gene calls are TRBV29-1 and TRBJ2-1, with D possibly matching TRBD1 (8 bases). With 2 bases removed from V and 6 bases from J, the gap between germline ends came to 14 bases. CDR1 and CDR2 (germline): SQVTM, ANQGSEA. This CDR3 has 14 amino acids. CDR3 region: CSVESGTGLNEQFF. The CDR3 DNA follows: TGCAGCGTTGAAAGCGGGACAGGCCTCAATGAGCAGTTCTTC.